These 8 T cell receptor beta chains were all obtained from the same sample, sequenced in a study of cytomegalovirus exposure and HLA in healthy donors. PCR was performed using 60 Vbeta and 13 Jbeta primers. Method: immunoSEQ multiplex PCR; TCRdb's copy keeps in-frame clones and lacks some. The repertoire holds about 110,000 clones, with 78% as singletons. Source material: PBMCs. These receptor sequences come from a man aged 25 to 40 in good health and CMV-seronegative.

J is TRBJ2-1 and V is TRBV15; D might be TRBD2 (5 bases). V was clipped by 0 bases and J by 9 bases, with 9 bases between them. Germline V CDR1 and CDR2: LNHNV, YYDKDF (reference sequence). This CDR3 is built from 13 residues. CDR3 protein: CATSRDLAGEQFF. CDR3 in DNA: TGTGCCACCAGCAGAGATCTGGCGGGTGAGCAGTTCTTC.

CDR3 bases: TGTGCCACCCAAAGACTAGCGGGAGGGGGGGATACGCAGTATTTT. This translates into CATQRLAGGGDTQYF. This sequence joins TRBV15 and TRBJ2-3; 14 bases are shared with TRBD2. This CDR3 region has 15 residues. Germline lookup yields CDR1 LNHNV and CDR2 YYDKDF (reference sequence). Trimming took 8 bases from V and 6 from J; bases not matched to a gene: 7. The full variable domain, in which reference TRBV15 and TRBJ2-3 provide the parts outside the CDR3, is DAMVIQNPRYQVTQFGKPVTLSCSQTLNHNVMYWYQQKSSQAPKLLFHYYDKDFNNEADTPDNFQSRRPNTSFCFLDIRSPGLGDTAMYLCATQRLAGGGDTQYFGPGTRLTVL.

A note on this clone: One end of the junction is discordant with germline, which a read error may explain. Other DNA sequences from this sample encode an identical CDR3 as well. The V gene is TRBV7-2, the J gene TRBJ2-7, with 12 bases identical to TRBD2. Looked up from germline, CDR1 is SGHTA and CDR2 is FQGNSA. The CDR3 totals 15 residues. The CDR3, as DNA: TGTGCCAGCAGCTTACGGACTAGCGGGAATTACGAGCAGTATTTC. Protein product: CASSLRTSGNYEQYF.

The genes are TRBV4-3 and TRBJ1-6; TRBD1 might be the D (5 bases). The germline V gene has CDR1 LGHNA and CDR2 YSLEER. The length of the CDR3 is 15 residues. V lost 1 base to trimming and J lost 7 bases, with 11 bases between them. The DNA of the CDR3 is TGCGCCAGCAGCCAAGGCGGGGCCAGGAATTCACCCCTCCACTTT. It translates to CASSQGGARNSPLHF.

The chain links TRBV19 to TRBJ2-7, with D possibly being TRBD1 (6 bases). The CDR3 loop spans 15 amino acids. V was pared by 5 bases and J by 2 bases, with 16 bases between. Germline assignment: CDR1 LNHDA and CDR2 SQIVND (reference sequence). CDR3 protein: CASSAQGAPAYEQYF. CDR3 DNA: TGTGCCAGTAGTGCACAGGGCGCGCCCGCCTACGAGCAGTACTTC. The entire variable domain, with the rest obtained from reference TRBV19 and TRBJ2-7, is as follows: DGGITQSPKYLFRKEGQNVTLSCEQNLNHDAMYWYRQDPGQGLRLIYYSQIVNDFQKGDIAEGYSVSREKKESFPLTVTSAQKNPTAFYLCASSAQGAPAYEQYFGPGTRLTVT.

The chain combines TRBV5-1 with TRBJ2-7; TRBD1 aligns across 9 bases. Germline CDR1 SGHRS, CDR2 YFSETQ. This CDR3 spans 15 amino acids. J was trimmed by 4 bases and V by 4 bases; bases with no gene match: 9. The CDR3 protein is CASSLGQGWEYEQYF. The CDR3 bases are TGCGCCAGCAGCCTGGGACAGGGTTGGGAATACGAGCAGTACTTC.

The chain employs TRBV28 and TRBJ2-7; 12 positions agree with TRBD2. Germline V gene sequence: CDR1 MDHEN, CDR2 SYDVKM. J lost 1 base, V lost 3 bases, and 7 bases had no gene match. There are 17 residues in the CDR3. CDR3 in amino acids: CASSFRLAGVLSYEQYF. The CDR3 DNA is TGTGCCAGCAGTTTTCGACTAGCGGGAGTACTTTCCTACGAGCAGTACTTC. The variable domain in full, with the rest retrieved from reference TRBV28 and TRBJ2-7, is DVKVTQSSRYLVKRTGEKVFLECVQDMDHENMFWYRQDPGLGLRLIYFSYDVKMKEKGDIPEGYSVSREKKERFSLILESASTNQTSMYLCASSFRLAGVLSYEQYFGPGTRLTVT.

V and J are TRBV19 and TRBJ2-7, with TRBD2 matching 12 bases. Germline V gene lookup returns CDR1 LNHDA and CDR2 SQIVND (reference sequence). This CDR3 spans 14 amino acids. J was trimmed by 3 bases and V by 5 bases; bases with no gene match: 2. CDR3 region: CASSPLAGGYEQYF. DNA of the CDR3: TGTGCCAGTAGTCCACTAGCGGGAGGCTACGAGCAGTACTTC.